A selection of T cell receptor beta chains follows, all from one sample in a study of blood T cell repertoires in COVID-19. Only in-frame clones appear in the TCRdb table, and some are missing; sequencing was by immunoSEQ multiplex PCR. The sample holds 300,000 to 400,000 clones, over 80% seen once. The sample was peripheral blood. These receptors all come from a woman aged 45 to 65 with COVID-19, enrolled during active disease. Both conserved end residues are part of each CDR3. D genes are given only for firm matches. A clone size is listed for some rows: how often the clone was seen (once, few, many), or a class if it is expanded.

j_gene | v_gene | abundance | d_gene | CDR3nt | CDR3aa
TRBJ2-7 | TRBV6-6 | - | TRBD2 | TGTGCCAGCAGTTACCCGAAACTAGCGGGAGAGGGTGAGCAGTACTTC | CASSYPKLAGEGEQYF
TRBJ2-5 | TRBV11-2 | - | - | TGTGCCAGCATCCTCCGAGCGGCAGGGGTGGGAGAGACCCAGTACTTC | CASILRAAGVGETQYF
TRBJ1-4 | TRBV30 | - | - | TGTGCCTGGGATGGGGCGAGCAGTCTCGGTGATAATGAAAAACTGTTTTTT | CAWDGASSLGDNEKLFF
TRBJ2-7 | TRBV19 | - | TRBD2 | TGTGCCAGTAGTATGCTTGGGGGATCCGGGACTAGCGGGAGTTCAGAGCAGTACTTC | CASSMLGGSGTSGSSEQYF
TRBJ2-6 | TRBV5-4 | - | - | TGTGCCAGCAGCTCTCCCCAGAGGCGGGGGCGTTCCTCTGGGGCCAACGTCCTGACTTTC | CASSSPQRRGRSSGANVLTF
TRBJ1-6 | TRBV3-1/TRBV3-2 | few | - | TGTGCCAGCAGCCGCCCCGGGGAGAATTCACCCCTCCACTTT | CASSRPGENSPLHF
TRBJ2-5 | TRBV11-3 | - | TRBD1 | TGTGCCAGCAGCTTGGGACAGCAAGAGACCCAGTACTTC | CASSLGQQETQYF
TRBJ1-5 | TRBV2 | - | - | TGTGCCAGCAGGGGATCTATGGGGGGACCTGAGCCCCAGCATTTT | CASRGSMGGPEPQHF
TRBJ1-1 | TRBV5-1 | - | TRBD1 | TGCGCCAGCAGCAAAAGGACAGGGGGCACTGAAGCTTTCTTT | CASSKRTGGTEAFF
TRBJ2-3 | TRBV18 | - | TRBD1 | TGTGCCAGCTCACCGGACAGGGGCCGCACAGATACGCAGTATTTT | CASSPDRGRTDTQYF
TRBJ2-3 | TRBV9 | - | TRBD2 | TGTGCCAGCAGCGTAAGATCTAGCGGATCCACAGATACGCAGTATTTT | CASSVRSSGSTDTQYF
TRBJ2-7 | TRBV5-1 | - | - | TGCGCCAGCAGCTTGGGGGACAACGTGTACGAGCAGTACTTC | CASSLGDNVYEQYF
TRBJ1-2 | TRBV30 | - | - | TGTGCCTGGAGTCCAGGGAACTATGGCTACACCTTC | CAWSPGNYGYTF
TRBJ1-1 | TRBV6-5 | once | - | TGTGCCAGCAGAGGGGGAAGTAGGAACACTGAAGCTTTCTTT | CASRGGSRNTEAFF
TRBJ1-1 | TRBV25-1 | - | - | TGTGCCAGCAGTAAGCGGGCAGGGAACACTGAAGCTTTCTTT | CASSKRAGNTEAFF
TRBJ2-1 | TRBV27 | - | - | TGTGCCAGCAGTTTAGGGCGGGCCGGATTGTCCAATGAGCAGTTCTTC | CASSLGRAGLSNEQFF
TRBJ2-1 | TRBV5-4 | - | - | TGTGCCAGCAGCTTAGGGCTCGGGAGTGAGATCTTC | CASSLGLGSEIF
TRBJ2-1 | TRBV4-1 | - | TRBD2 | TGCGCCAGCAGCCAAAGGCCGGGACTAGCGGGGTTGAGCTCCTACAATGAGCAGTTCTTC | CASSQRPGLAGLSSYNEQFF
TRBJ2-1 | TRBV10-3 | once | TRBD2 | TGTGCCATCAGTGAGACGACTAGCGGGAGAACCTACAATGAGCAGTTCTTC | CAISETTSGRTYNEQFF
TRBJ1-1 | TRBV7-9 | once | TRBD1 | TGTGCCAGCACAACCGGGACAGGGGGCGCGAACACTGAAGCTTTCTTT | CASTTGTGGANTEAFF
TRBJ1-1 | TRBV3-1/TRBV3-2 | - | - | TGTGCCAGCAGCGATACTTCGAACACTGAAGCTTTCTTT | CASSDTSNTEAFF
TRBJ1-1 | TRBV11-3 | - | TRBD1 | TGTGCCAGCAGCTACTTTACAGGGGCCCCGAACACTGAAGCTTTCTTT | CASSYFTGAPNTEAFF
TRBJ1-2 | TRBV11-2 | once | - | TGTGCCAGCAGCTTACAGGGACTATATGGCTACACCTTC | CASSLQGLYGYTF
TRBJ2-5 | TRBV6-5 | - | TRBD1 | TGTGCCAGCAGTTACGGGACAGGGGGGGAAGAGACCCAGTACTTC | CASSYGTGGEETQYF
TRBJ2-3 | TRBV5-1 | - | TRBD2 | TGCGCCAGCAGCTTACGTGGGAGGGGAGCAGATACGCAGTATTTT | CASSLRGRGADTQYF
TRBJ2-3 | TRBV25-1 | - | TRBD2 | TGTGCCAGCAGTCGGAGCGGGAAGAGCACAGATACGCAGTATTTT | CASSRSGKSTDTQYF
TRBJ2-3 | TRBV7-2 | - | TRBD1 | TGTGCCAGCAGCTCCCCCGGATGGACCGGGACAGGGGGTGCAGATACGCAGTATTTT | CASSSPGWTGTGGADTQYF
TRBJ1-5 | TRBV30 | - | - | TGTGCCTGGACTCAGAACAATCAGCCCCAGCATTTT | CAWTQNNQPQHF